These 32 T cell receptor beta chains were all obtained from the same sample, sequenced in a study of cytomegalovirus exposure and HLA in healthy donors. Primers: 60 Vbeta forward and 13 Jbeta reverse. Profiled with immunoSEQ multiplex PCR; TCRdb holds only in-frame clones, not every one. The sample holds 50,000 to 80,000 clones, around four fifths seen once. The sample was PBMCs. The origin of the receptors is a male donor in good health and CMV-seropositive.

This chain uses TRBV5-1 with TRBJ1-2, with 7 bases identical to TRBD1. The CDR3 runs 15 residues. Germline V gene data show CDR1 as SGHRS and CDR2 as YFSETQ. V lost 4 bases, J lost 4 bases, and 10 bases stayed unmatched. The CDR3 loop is CASSDHRGPVYGYTF. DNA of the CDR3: TGCGCCAGCAGCGATCACAGGGGTCCGGTCTATGGCTACACCTTC.

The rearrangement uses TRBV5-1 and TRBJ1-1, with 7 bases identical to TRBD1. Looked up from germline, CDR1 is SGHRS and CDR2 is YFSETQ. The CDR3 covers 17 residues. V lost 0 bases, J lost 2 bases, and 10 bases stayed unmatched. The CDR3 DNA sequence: TGCGCCAGCAGCTTGGTGGGACAGCTTCTTGGAAACACTGAAGCTTTCTTT. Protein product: CASSLVGQLLGNTEAFF.

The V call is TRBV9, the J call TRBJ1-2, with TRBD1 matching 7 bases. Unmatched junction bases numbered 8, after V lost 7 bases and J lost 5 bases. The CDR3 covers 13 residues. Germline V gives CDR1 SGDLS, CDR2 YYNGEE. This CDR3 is CASRGTATYGYTF. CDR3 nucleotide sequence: TGTGCCAGCCGCGGGACAGCCACTTATGGCTACACCTTC.

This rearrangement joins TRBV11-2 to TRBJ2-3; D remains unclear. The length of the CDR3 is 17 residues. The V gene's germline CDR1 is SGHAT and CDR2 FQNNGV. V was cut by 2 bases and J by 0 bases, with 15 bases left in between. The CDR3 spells CASSLLSPRVSTDTQYF. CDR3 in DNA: TGTGCCAGCAGCTTATTAAGCCCCCGGGTGAGCACAGATACGCAGTATTTT.

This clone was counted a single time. The CDR3 DNA sequence: TGTGCCAGCAGCACCCGCGGAGAGGGGCTAGCGGGGGGGGATCGGTACAATGAGCAGTTCTTC. It is translated as CASSTRGEGLAGGDRYNEQFF. V is TRBV9 and J is TRBJ2-1; 12 bases map to TRBD2. J gave up 4 bases and V 4 bases, and 21 bases lay outside the gene matches. In germline, CDR1 is SGDLS, CDR2 YYNGEE. The CDR3 is 21 residues long.

The CDR3 DNA reads TGTGCCAGCAGCGCGGCTCTGAGGAACTATGGCTACACCTTC. Protein: CASSAALRNYGYTF. The gene calls are TRBV27 and TRBJ1-2; D not resolved. Germline-derived CDR1 and CDR2 are MNHEY and SMNVEV (reference sequence). The CDR3 spans 14 residues. V lost 6 bases and J 2 bases, leaving 13 bases between the germline ends.

DNA for the CDR3: TGTGCCAGCAGCCACGGACAGGAAGCTTTCTTT. Its protein is CASSHGQEAFF. This chain uses TRBV7-6 with TRBJ1-1; weak D call: TRBD1 (6 bases). Per the germline V gene, CDR1 is SGHVS and CDR2 is FNYEAQ. The CDR3 totals 11 residues. The V gene lost 5 bases and the J gene lost 8 bases, with 9 bases spanning the gap.

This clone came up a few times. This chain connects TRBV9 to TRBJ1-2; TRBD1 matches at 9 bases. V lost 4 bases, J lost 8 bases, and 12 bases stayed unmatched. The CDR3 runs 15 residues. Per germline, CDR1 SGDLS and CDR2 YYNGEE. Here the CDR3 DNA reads TGTGCCAGCAGCTCCTCCATCCGGGACAGGGACGGCTACACCTTC. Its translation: CASSSSIRDRDGYTF. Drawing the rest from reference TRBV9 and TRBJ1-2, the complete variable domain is DSGVTQTPKHLITATGQRVTLRCSPRSGDLSVYWYQQSLDQGLQFLIQYYNGEERAKGNILERFSAQQFPDLHSELNLSSLELGDSALYFCASSSSIRDRDGYTFGSGTRLTVV.

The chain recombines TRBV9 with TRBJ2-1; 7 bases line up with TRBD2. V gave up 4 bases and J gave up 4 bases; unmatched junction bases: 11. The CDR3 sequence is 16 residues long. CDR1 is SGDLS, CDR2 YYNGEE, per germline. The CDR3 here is CASSSPWGGCYNEQFF. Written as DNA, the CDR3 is TGTGCCAGCAGCTCCCCGTGGGGGGGATGTTACAATGAGCAGTTCTTC.

CDR3 in amino acids: CASSLWAGQTNEKLFF. The CDR3 DNA follows: TGTGCCAGCAGTTTATGGGCGGGACAGACAAATGAAAAACTGTTTTTT. V gene TRBV28 combines with J gene TRBJ1-4, with 7 nucleotides matching TRBD1. J was trimmed by 5 bases and V by 0 bases; bases with no gene match: 6. The length of the CDR3 is 16 residues. Germline V CDR1 and CDR2: MDHEN, SYDVKM.

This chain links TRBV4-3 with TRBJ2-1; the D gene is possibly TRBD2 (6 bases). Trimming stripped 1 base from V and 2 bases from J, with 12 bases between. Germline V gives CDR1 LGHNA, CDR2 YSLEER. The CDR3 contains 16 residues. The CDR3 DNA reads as TGCGCCAGCAGCCAAGCCCCAGGGAGGACCTACAATGAGCAGTTCTTC. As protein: CASSQAPGRTYNEQFF.

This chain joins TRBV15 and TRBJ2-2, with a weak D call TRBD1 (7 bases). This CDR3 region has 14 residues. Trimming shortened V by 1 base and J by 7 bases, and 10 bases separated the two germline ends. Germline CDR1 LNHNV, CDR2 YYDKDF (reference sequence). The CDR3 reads CATSRGRGDGELFF. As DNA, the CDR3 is TGTGCCACCAGCAGAGGCAGGGGGGACGGGGAGCTGTTTTTT.

CDR3 coding DNA: TGTGCCAGCCTACAGGGGTATCAGCCCCAGCATTTT. It is translated as CASLQGYQPQHF. The chain joins TRBV28 to TRBJ1-5; 7 bases agree with TRBD1. Germline trimming cut 8 bases from V and 5 bases from J; bases unmatched to any gene: 3. Germline V gene sequence: CDR1 MDHEN, CDR2 SYDVKM. The CDR3 runs 12 residues.

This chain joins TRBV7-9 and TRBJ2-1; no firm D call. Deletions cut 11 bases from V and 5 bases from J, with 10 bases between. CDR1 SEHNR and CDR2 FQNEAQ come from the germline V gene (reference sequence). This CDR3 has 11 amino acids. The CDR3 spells CAPSDNNEQFF. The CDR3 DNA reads TGTGCCCCGAGCGATAACAATGAGCAGTTCTTC.

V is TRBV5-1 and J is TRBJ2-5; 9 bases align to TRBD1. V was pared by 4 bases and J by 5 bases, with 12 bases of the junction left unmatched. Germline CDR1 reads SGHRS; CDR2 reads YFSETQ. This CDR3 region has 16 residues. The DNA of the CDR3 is TGCGCCAGCAGCCAACACCTGGGACAGGGAGGGGAGACCCAGTACTTC. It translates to CASSQHLGQGGETQYF.

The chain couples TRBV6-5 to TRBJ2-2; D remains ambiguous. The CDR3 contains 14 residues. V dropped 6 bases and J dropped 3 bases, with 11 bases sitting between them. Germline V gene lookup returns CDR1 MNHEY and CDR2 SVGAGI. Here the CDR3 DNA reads TGTGCCAGCAGGGGTCCCCTAGACACCGGGGAGCTGTTTTTT. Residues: CASRGPLDTGELFF.

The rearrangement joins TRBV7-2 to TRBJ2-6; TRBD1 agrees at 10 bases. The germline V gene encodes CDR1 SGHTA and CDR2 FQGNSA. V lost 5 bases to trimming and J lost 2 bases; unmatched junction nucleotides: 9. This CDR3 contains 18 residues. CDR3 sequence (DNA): TGTGCCAGCAGCGAGGGACAGGGGCGAGCTACTGGGGCCAACGTCCTGACTTTC. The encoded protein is CASSEGQGRATGANVLTF.

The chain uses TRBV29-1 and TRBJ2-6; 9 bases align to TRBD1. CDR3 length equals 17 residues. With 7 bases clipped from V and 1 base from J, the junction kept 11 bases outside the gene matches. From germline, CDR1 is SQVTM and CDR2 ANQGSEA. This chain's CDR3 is CSAYDRGVGSGANVLTF. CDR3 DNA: TGCAGCGCTTACGACAGGGGGGTAGGATCTGGGGCCAACGTCCTGACTTTC. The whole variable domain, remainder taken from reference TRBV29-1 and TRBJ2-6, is SAVISQKPSRDICQRGTSLTIQCQVDSQVTMMFWYRQQPGQSLTLIATANQGSEATYESGFVIDKFPISRPNLTFSTLTVSNMSPEDSSIYLCSAYDRGVGSGANVLTFGAGSRLTVL.

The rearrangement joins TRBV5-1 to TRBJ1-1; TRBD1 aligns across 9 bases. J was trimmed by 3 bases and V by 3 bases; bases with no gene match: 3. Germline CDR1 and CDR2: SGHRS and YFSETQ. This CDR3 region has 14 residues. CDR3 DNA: TGCGCCAGCAGCTGGGGACAGGGCCACACTGAAGCTTTCTTT. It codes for CASSWGQGHTEAFF.

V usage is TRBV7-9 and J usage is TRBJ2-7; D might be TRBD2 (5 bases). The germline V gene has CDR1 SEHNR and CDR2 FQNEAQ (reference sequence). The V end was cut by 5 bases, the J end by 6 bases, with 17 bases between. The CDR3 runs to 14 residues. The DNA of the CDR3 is TGTGCCAGCAGCGTAGAAGGACCCCTAGCCGAGCAGTACTTC. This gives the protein CASSVEGPLAEQYF.

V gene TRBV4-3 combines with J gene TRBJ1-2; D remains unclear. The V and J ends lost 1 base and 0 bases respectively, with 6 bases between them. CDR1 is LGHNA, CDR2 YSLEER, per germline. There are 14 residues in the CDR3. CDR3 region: CASSQGLSNYGYTF. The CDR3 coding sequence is TGCGCCAGCAGCCAAGGTCTCTCTAACTATGGCTACACCTTC.

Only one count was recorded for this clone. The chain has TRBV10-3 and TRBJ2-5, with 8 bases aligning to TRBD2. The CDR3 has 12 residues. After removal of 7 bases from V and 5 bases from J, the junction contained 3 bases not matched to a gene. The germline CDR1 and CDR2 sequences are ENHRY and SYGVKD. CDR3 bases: TGTGCCATCAACCCGGGGGGGGAGACCCAGTACTTC. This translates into CAINPGGETQYF.

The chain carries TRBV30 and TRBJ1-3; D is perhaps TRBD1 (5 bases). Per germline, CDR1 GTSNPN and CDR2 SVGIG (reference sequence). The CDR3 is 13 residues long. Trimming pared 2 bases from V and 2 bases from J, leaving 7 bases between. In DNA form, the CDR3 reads TGTGCCTGGAGTCGACAGCCTGGAAACACCATATATTTT. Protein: CAWSRQPGNTIYF.

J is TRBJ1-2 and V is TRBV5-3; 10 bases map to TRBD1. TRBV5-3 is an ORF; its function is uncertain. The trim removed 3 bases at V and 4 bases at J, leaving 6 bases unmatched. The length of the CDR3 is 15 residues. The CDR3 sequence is CARSSNRDRGYGYTF. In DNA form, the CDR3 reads TGTGCCAGAAGCTCCAACCGGGACAGGGGCTATGGCTACACCTTC.

CDR3 nucleotides: TGTGCCAGCAGCGCCCGACTAGCGGGGGGGCAGGGTCGGGGCACAGATACGCAGTATTTT. It yields the protein CASSARLAGGQGRGTDTQYF. The rearrangement joins TRBV2 to TRBJ2-3, with 14 bases that match TRBD2. Germline V gives CDR1 SNHLY, CDR2 FYNNEI. The CDR3 covers 20 residues. V was pared by 6 bases and J by 1 base, with 15 bases of the junction left unmatched.

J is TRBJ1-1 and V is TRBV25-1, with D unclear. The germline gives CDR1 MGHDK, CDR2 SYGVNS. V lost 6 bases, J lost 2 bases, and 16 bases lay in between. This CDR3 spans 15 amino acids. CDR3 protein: CASRSEKWPNTEAFF. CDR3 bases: TGTGCCAGCAGGTCAGAAAAGTGGCCAAACACTGAAGCTTTCTTT.

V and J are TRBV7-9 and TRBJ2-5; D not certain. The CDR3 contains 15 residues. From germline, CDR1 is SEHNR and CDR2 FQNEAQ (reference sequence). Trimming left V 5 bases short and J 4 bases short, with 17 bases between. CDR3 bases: TGTGCCAGCAGCCCCGAGGTCCCTAGGTTAGAGACCCAGTACTTC. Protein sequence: CASSPEVPRLETQYF.

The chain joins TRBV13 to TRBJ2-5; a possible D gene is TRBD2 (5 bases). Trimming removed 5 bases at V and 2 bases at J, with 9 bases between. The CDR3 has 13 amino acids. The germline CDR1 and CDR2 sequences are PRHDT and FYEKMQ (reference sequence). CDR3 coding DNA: TGTGCCAGCAGCCGGGATTTACAAGAGACCCAGTACTTC. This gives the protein CASSRDLQETQYF.

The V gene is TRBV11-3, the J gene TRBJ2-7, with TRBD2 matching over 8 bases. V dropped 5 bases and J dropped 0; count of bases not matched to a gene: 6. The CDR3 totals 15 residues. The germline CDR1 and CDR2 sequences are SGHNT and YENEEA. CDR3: CASSLTSEISYEQYF. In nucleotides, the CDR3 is TGTGCCAGCAGCCTGACTAGCGAGATCTCCTACGAGCAGTACTTC.

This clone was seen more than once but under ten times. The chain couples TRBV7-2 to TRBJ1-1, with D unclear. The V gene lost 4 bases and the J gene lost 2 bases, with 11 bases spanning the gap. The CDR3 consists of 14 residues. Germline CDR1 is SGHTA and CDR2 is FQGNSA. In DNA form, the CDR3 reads TGTGCCAGCAGCTCACCGGGAAGTAACACTGAAGCTTTCTTT. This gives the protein CASSSPGSNTEAFF.

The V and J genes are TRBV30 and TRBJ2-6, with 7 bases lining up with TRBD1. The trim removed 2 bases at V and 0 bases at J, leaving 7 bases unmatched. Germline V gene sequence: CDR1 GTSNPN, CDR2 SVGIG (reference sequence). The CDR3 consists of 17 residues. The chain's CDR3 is CAWSRQGPNSGANVLTF. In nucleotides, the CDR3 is TGTGCCTGGAGTAGACAGGGCCCTAACTCTGGGGCCAACGTCCTGACTTTC.

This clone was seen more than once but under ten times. The DNA for the CDR3 is TGTGCCAGCACCATTGGCGGGAACACTGAAGCTTTCTTT. Translated, it gives CASTIGGNTEAFF. This chain connects TRBV6-5 to TRBJ1-1; D remains ambiguous. The germline CDR1 and CDR2 sequences are MNHEY and SVGAGI. The germline V and J ends were trimmed by 7 bases and 1 base, with 10 bases remaining between them. This CDR3 has 13 amino acids.